This T cell receptor beta chain is from a study of tumor-infiltrating lymphocytes in primary liver carcinoma (dated by TCRdb to the late 2010s). A note on the overall study: Between late 2015 and early 2016, about 5 patients in China with histopathologically diagnosed primary liver carcinoma had surgical resection. TCRbeta repertoire sequencing covered 35 or so specimens from 5 patients: around 25 tumor regions, 5 adjacent noncancerous liver tissues and 5 peripheral blood samples. Across five regions of each liver tumor, along with adjacent normal tissue and blood, the study brought together TCRbeta repertoire sequencing, expression microarrays and whole-exome sequencing. The five patients had tumors staged T1-T3 N0M0, with maximum diameters ranging from about 4.2 to 10 cm. Of the five patients, three men and two women aged 30 to 69 years, four had hepatocellular carcinoma and one had combined HCC and intrahepatic cholangiocarcinoma. Technical replicate repertoires showed high reproducibility, with mean shared-clone rates roughly 0.89 and correlation coefficients above 0.95. Roughly 3.5 to 7.5 million productive TCRbeta reads were obtained per sample, and no significant difference in read depth was found between tissue types.

A remark on this clonotype: No cognate antigen has been identified for it. A clone one base away is much larger, so this may be a read error.

TRIzol reagent was used to extract blood RNA from unsorted whole blood, while the DNeasy Blood & Tissue kit provided the germline DNA. Chronic HBV infection was present in the patients, and the patients were treatment-naive at sampling. Before surgery, about 4 milliliters of peripheral blood were collected into K2EDTA tubes. The research as a whole found: The top 250 clones accounted for a significantly greater share of the repertoire in tumors than in blood (p = 0.039). Bulk unsorted samples precluded comparing CD4+ and CD8+ T cell repertoires. Because sequencing covered only the TCR beta chain and unpaired alpha chains were not captured, true repertoire diversity is likely underestimated. With just five patients in the study, the authors point out that the findings should be validated in a larger study. Repertoire overlap was found to be higher between tumor regions (mean roughly 36%) than between tumor-adjacent (about 17%) or tumor-blood (around 14%) pairs, consistent with antigen-driven expansion.

Starting from about 500 ng total RNA, TCRbeta-specific cDNA was produced by reverse transcription with a constant-region primer and ProtoScript II reverse transcriptase. The TCRbeta libraries were prepared through three rounds of nested multiplex PCR following a slightly modified ARM-PCR procedure. The first two PCR rounds used multiplex TRBV1-TRBV30 forward primers with a Cbeta reverse primer, each for roughly 11 cycles. Sample barcodes and Illumina adapters were added in a final 25-cycle PCR using Deep VentR polymerase. Before sequencing, amplicons of 200-500 bp were purified from gel using a QIAquick gel extraction kit. An Illumina HiSeq 2500 was used to sequence the TCRbeta amplicons, generating 250-bp paired-end reads. The authors' pipeline ran thus. Trimmomatic v0.33 was used to quality-trim the reads, and FLASH v1.2.11 was used to merge paired reads so that full CDR3 sequences could be recovered. MiGEC v1.2.1b assigned V, D and J germline segments to the rearranged TCRbeta sequences. VDJtools v1.0.0 computed clonotype statistics and Shannon-Wiener diversity indices. Except for diversity analysis, only each sample's 250 most abundant clonotypes were used in subsequent analyses to reduce sampling bias. TCRdb reanalyzed the raw reads on its own, using fastp at Q25 for trimming and MiXCR for clone calling, and kept in-frame beta chains. Each entry is one CDR3 protein sequence, shown with its most common DNA and genes. None of the V and J calls come from the authors' own analysis; TCRdb made them. The sample table records 190,000 or so distinct CDR3 sequences; around three fifths of these occur just once. Roughly 6.8% of the sample goes to the ten largest clones.

From the cysteine through the phenylalanine, the CDR3 covers 18 amino acids. Left in the record is the CDR3 DNA by itself, 54 bases read in frame from the first base. Input material: peripheral blood. The V and J segments used are TRBV12-3 or TRBV12-4 and TRBJ2-3, with 7 middle bases fitting TRBD1. The TCR sequence derives from a woman aged 60-75 years with primary liver carcinoma and hepatitis B virus infection. Here is the DNA: TGTGCCAGCAGTCGTTACCGGGACCCAAAGGGGGCCACAGTTACGCAGTATTTT. It specifies CASSRYRDPKGATVTQYF.